Listed below are T cell receptor beta chains from one sample, sequenced in a study of shared clonotypes between healthy human individuals. Here immunoSEQ multiplex PCR was the method, and the copy in TCRdb shows in-frame clones only, minus some. Of a few million clones listed, over 85% were seen once; the top ten hold roughly 1.7%. Sequenced input: naive CD8+ T cells from PBMCs. The receptors derive from a man younger than 35 in good health. Some clones in this sample may be carry-over from other donors' samples. Each CDR3 is given with its conserved first and last residue. The order of the fields is V gene, D gene, CDR3 protein. The D gene is left open where the match is weak.

TRBV5-8 | - | CASSLGSKSTDTQYF
TRBV9 | - | CASSVSGRPSGANVLTF
TRBV28 | TRBD1 | CASRPDRGKGEAFF
TRBV21-1 | - | CASSVTGQETQYF
TRBV7-6 | TRBD1 | CASSLGTGGSSGANVLTF
TRBV4-3 | - | CASSQEPGRFYEQYF
TRBV6-1 | - | CASSEVIVETQYF
TRBV6-6 | - | CASKATETHSGNTIYF
TRBV6-6 | - | CASSYSDSTEAFF
TRBV15 | - | CATSRDLPERRNQPQHF
TRBV10-3 | TRBD2 | CAISERSGSFNEQFF
TRBV5-1 | TRBD2 | CARMGGTYEQYF
TRBV5-1 | - | CASSLSGDEQYF
TRBV5-6 | - | CASSLGGHARF
TRBV10-3 | - | CAISDPWTGTDTQYF
TRBV7-9 | TRBD1 | CASSPGTGDVEQYF
TRBV18 | TRBD1 | CASSVSPMDRTNQPQHF
TRBV27 | TRBD2 | CASSFSGRTSYNEQFF
TRBV2 | - | CASSDGSGNTIYF
TRBV10-3 | - | CAISDLAGATYEQYF
TRBV27 | - | CASSTRTDFNYGYTF
TRBV27 | - | CASSFTPVNTEAFF
TRBV9 | - | CASSVEAEAVGELFF
TRBV2 | TRBD1 | CASSEVDRVAYEQYF
TRBV4-1 | - | CASSQDRTVGNTIYF
TRBV15 | TRBD1 | CATSVRTGLYEQYF
TRBV5-6 | - | CASSIAGSGETQYF
TRBV27 | - | CASSLSWSTEAFF
TRBV9 | - | CASSPSGGRSSYEQYF
TRBV9 | - | CASSGGGAGYGYTF
TRBV27 | TRBD1 | CASSLGQNNEQFF
TRBV29-1 | - | CSAKGRTTYGYTF
TRBV4-2 | TRBD2 | CASSPRLAEVPEGYYEQYF
TRBV19 | - | CATTDGRAGEQYF
TRBV5-1 | - | CASSGGGHEQYF
TRBV7-9 | TRBD2 | CASSTQREAHNEQFF
TRBV4-1 | - | CASSQDIPLSSTDTQYF
TRBV4-1 | - | CASSFRMGMNTEAFF
TRBV28 | TRBD1 | CASSPWTGGPTNNEQFF
TRBV7-3 | TRBD1 | CASSPTPGQAFGEQYF